The 15 T cell receptor beta chains below all came from one sample that was sequenced in a study of blood T cell repertoires in COVID-19. Only in-frame clones appear in the TCRdb table, and some are missing; sequencing was by immunoSEQ multiplex PCR. The sample shows about 81,000 clones, over 65% of them seen only once. Sequencing was performed on peripheral blood. These receptors were obtained from a woman aged 70 to 79 with acute or convalescent COVID-19.

The chain is built from TRBV30 and TRBJ2-3; 10 bases fit TRBD2. Germline V gene data show CDR1 as GTSNPN and CDR2 as SVGIG (reference sequence). This CDR3 is built from 17 residues. Losses at the gene ends were 2 bases for V and 4 bases for J; bases not matched to a gene: 12. CDR3 sequence reads: CAWSPTPGLARADTQYF. The DNA of the CDR3 is TGTGCCTGGAGTCCTACCCCGGGACTAGCGCGAGCAGATACGCAGTATTTT.

This sequence joins TRBV28 and TRBJ1-2; 8 bases agree with TRBD1. Trimming removed 6 bases from V and 3 bases from J; junction bases left unmatched: 6. The CDR3 is 14 amino acids. From germline, CDR1 is MDHEN and CDR2 SYDVKM. DNA of the CDR3: TGTGCCAGCAGCGGTACACAGGGGGACTATGGCTACACCTTC. Translation: CASSGTQGDYGYTF.

This chain links TRBV9 with TRBJ2-1, with D tentatively TRBD1 (6 bases). V gave up 4 bases and J gave up 0 bases, with 23 bases separating them. Germline loops: CDR1 SGDLS, CDR2 YYNGEE. This CDR3 contains 19 residues. CDR3 DNA sequence: TGTGCCAGCAGCCTTCGAACGGGACAATCAAGTAGCTCCTACAATGAGCAGTTCTTC. Its translation: CASSLRTGQSSSSYNEQFF.

CDR3 sequence: CASSPPRGTGHYEQYV. For the CDR3, the DNA is TGTGCCAGCAGTCCCCCCAGGGGGACCGGGCATTACGAGCAGTACGTC. The chain has TRBV28 and TRBJ2-7; 7 nucleotides agree with TRBD1. The CDR3 runs 16 residues. Per germline, CDR1 MDHEN and CDR2 SYDVKM. The V gene end was trimmed by 5 bases and the J gene end by 4 bases; junction bases not matched to a gene: 14.

The V and J genes are TRBV7-4 and TRBJ2-3; D possibly corresponds to TRBD1 (6 bases). CDR1 SGHVT and CDR2 SQSDAQ come from the germline V gene. The CDR3 totals 14 residues. V lost 0 bases and J 4 bases, leaving 8 bases between the germline ends. The CDR3 loop is CASSLARQADTQYF. CDR3 nucleotides: TGTGCCAGCAGCTTAGCTCGACAGGCAGATACGCAGTATTTT.

This rearrangement joins TRBV10-3 to TRBJ2-3, with TRBD2 matching 10 bases. The germline CDR1 and CDR2 sequences are ENHRY and SYGVKD. The junction had 4 bases not matched to a gene; V was cut back by 1 base and J by 6 bases. The CDR3 runs to 15 residues. The CDR3 bases are TGTGCCATCAGTGAGTTGAGCGGGGGGGCGGATACGCAGTATTTT. Amino acids: CAISELSGGADTQYF.

V and J are TRBV21-1 and TRBJ1-1. TRBV21-1 is marked as a pseudogene. The CDR3 is 17 residues long. CDR3 amino acids: CASSLIGEGWENTEAFF. The CDR3 nucleotides read TGTGCCAGCAGCCTCATTGGGGAGGGCTGGGAGAACACTGAAGCTTTCTTT.

This sequence joins TRBV5-4 and TRBJ2-3; 14 positions agree with TRBD2. After removal of 4 bases from V and 4 bases from J, the junction contained 5 bases not matched to a gene. The CDR3 covers 16 residues. CDR1 SGHNT and CDR2 YYREEE come from the germline V gene (reference sequence). The CDR3 nucleotides are TGTGCCAGCAGCCCGACGACTAGCGGGGGGGCAGATACGCAGTATTTT. Translating gives CASSPTTSGGADTQYF.

This clone occurred many times. The chain is built from TRBV14 and TRBJ1-6; unclear D gene. The CDR3 is made up of 17 amino acids. V lost 1 base and J 5 bases, leaving 15 bases between the germline ends. The V gene's germline CDR1 is SGHDN and CDR2 FVKESK. In DNA, the CDR3 is TGTGCCAGCAGCCAAGTTAAGCCAGAGACTAATAATTCACCCCTCCACTTT. It translates to CASSQVKPETNNSPLHF.

The chain joins TRBV15 to TRBJ1-4; 7 bases align to TRBD1. CDR3 length equals 15 residues. V shed 5 bases and J 5 bases; nucleotides not matched to a gene: 8. Germline assignment: CDR1 LNHNV and CDR2 YYDKDF (reference sequence). CDR3 in amino acids: CATSGNRGPNEKLFF. DNA of the CDR3: TGTGCCACCAGCGGGAACAGGGGACCAAATGAAAAACTGTTTTTT.

This clone was recorded once. The chain employs TRBV6-6 and TRBJ1-2; D is unclear. Between the trimmed V and J ends, which lost 5 bases and 3 bases, there was a span of 10 bases. The CDR3 sequence is 13 residues long. Germline values: CDR1 MNHNY, CDR2 SVGAGI (reference sequence). The CDR3 reads CASSAFGDYGYTF. The CDR3 coding sequence is TGTGCCAGCAGTGCGTTTGGAGACTATGGCTACACCTTC.

The genes are TRBV29-1 and TRBJ2-1; 11 positions agree with TRBD2. This CDR3 spans 16 amino acids. Germline CDR1 and CDR2: SQVTM and ANQGSEA. V gave up 6 bases and J gave up 4 bases; unmatched junction bases: 11. This chain's CDR3 is CSVPLSSGGPYNEQFF. The CDR3 coding sequence is TGCAGCGTCCCATTGTCTAGCGGGGGGCCTTACAATGAGCAGTTCTTC.

This chain joins TRBV7-6 and TRBJ1-1, with D uncertain. The germline V gene encodes CDR1 SGHVS and CDR2 FNYEAQ. V dropped 1 base and J dropped 3 bases, with 12 bases sitting between them. This CDR3 is built from 15 residues. The CDR3 bases are TGTGCCAGCAGCTTAGTCCCGGGAAGAGACACTGAAGCTTTCTTT. Translation gives CASSLVPGRDTEAFF.

This clone was recorded once. The gene calls are TRBV6-1 and TRBJ1-2, with 12 nucleotides matching TRBD1. The CDR3 extends over 18 amino acids. V was clipped by 0 bases and J by 4 bases; unmatched bases: 9. Germline-derived CDR1 and CDR2 are MNHNS and SASEGT. The CDR3 here is CASSEARDRGRGGYGYTF. DNA of the CDR3: TGTGCCAGCAGTGAAGCGAGGGACAGGGGGCGCGGGGGCTATGGCTACACCTTC.

This clone appeared once. The genes are TRBV10-1 and TRBJ2-1; 16 bases match TRBD2. V was clipped by 4 bases and J by 3 bases; unmatched bases: 6. CDR3 size: 18 residues. Per germline, CDR1 WNHNN and CDR2 SYGVQD (reference sequence). CDR3 protein: CASSAGTSGRALYNEQFF. CDR3 DNA sequence: TGCGCCAGCAGTGCCGGGACTAGCGGGAGGGCCCTCTACAATGAGCAGTTCTTC.